This T cell receptor (beta chain) was recovered during a study of cytomegalovirus exposure and HLA in healthy donors. PCR amplification relied on 60 Vbeta primers (plus 13 Jbeta primers). TCRdb's copy holds only in-frame clones and misses some; the assay was immunoSEQ multiplex PCR. The sample records 120,000 to 150,000 clones, more than 60% being singletons. The germline V and J ends were trimmed by 4 bases and 7 bases, with 14 bases remaining between them. This CDR3 is 14 amino acids long. From germline, CDR1 is SGHRS and CDR2 YFSETQ. This clonotype was obtained from a man aged 35 to 55 in good health and CMV-seropositive. Sequencing was carried out using PBMCs. The rearrangement links TRBV5-1 to TRBJ1-4, with a weak D call TRBD1 (5 bases). The CDR3 nucleotides read TGCGCCAGCAGCCCCCAGGGAGGAGCTGAAAAACTGTTTTTT. It specifies CASSPQGGAEKLFF.